This T cell receptor beta chain was sequenced in a study of blood T cells in healthy people across ages. General study findings and limits: The study found more naive CD4+ cells and higher diversity in long-lived than aged donors.

With 4 bases removed from V and 2 bases from J, the gap between germline ends came to 12 bases. The length of the CDR3 is 15 residues. Germline V lookup: CDR1 ENHRY, CDR2 SYGVKD. On this clonotype itself: Its specificity is not known.

The amount of total RNA extracted per sample was at least 6 micrograms. The authors ran a second PCR of 7 to 11 cycles using a sample-barcoded 5' primer and a J-beta primer mix. Each of the cDNA molecules was tagged by a template-switch adaptor with 12 random nucleotides. From the 5' RACE reads, TCRdb called clonotypes with MiXCR, one entry per CDR3 protein. Among some 1,500,000 distinct CDR3 sequences listed, about 45% were seen once. The chain links TRBV10-3 to TRBJ2-1; D is ambiguous. The source material was blood. This sequence was found in a woman in her late teens or twenties in good health. The CDR3 DNA is TGTGCCATCAGTGGGGTGGAACGTGCCTACAATGAGCAGTTCTTC. As protein: CAISGVERAYNEQFF.